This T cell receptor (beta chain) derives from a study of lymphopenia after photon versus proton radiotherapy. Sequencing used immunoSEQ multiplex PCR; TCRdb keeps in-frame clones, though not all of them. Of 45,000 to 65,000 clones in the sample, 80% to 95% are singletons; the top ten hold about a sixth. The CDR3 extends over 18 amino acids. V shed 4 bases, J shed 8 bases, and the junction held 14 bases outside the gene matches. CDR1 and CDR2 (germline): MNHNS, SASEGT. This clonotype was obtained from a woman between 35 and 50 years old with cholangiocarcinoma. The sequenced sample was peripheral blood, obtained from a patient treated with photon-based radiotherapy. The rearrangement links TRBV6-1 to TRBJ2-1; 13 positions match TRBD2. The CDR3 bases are TGTGCCAGCAGTGGACTAGCGGGGGGATCCTGGGAGAGCCATGAGCAGTTCTTC. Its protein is CASSGLAGGSWESHEQFF.